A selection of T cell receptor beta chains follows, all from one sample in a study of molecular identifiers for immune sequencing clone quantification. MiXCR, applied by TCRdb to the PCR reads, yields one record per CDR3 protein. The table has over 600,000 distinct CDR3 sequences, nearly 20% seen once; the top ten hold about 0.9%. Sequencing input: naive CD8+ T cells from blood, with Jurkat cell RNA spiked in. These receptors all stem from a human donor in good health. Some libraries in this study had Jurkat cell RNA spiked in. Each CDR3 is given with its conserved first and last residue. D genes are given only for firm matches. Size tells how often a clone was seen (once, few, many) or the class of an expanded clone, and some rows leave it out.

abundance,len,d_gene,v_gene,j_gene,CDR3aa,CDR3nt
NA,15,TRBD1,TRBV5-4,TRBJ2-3,CASSHKGQGADTQYF,TGTGCCAGCAGCCACAAGGGACAGGGGGCAGATACGCAGTATTTT
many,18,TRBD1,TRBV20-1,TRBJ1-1,CSARDLGTGGAGGTEAFF,TGCAGTGCTAGAGATTTGGGGACAGGGGGCGCCGGTGGCACTGAAGCTTTCTTT
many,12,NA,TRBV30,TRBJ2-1,CAWSMQGNEQFF,TGTGCCTGGAGTATGCAGGGCAATGAGCAGTTCTTC
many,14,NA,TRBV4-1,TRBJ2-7,CASSPTPTAYEQYF,TGCGCCAGCAGCCCCACACCCACAGCCTACGAGCAGTACTTC
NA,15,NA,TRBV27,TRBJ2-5,CASSFGSGVAETQYF,TGTGCCAGCAGTTTCGGGTCGGGGGTAGCTGAGACCCAGTACTTC
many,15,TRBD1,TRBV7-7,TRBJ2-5,CASSPSMTGGETQYF,TGTGCCAGCAGCCCCTCGATGACAGGGGGAGAGACCCAGTACTTC
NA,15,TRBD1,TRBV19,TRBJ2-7,CASSIGDRGTAEQYF,TGTGCCAGTAGTATTGGGGACAGGGGGACCGCCGAGCAGTACTTC
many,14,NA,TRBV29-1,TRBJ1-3,CSPRNWNSGNTIYF,TGCAGCCCCAGAAATTGGAACTCTGGAAACACCATATATTTT
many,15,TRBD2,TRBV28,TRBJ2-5,CASSLSTSEQETQYF,TGTGCCAGCAGTTTATCCACTAGCGAGCAAGAGACCCAGTACTTC
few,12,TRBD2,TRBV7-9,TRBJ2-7,CASSKLAGEQYF,TGTGCCAGCAGCAAACTAGCGGGAGAGCAGTACTTC
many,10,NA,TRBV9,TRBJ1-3,CAGVGNTIYF,TGTGCCGGCGTTGGAAACACCATATATTTT
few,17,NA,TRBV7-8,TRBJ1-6,CASSTNQGRLPNSPLHF,TGTGCCAGCAGCACCAATCAGGGCCGGCTTCCAAATTCACCCCTCCACTTT
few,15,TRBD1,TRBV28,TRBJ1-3,CASSYRGLSGNTIYF,TGTGCCAGCAGTTACAGGGGGTTGTCAGGAAACACCATATATTTT
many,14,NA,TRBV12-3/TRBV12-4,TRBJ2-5,CASSSGTDEETQYF,TGTGCCAGCAGCTCCGGGACGGATGAAGAGACCCAGTACTTC
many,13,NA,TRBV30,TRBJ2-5,CAWSADIGETQYF,TGTGCCTGGAGCGCCGATATTGGGGAGACCCAGTACTTC
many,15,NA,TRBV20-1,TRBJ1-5,CSASESGTTHQPQHF,TGCAGTGCTAGTGAATCCGGGACTACGCATCAGCCCCAGCATTTT
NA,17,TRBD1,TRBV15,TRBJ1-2,CATSRDTGTGSGDGYTF,TGTGCCACCAGCAGAGATACCGGGACAGGGTCTGGAGATGGCTACACCTTC
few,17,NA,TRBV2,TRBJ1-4,CASSEGRPGGVGEKLFF,TGTGCCAGCAGTGAAGGCAGGCCTGGTGGTGTTGGAGAAAAACTGTTTTTT
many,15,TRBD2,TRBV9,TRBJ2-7,CASSHDGAGSGEQYF,TGTGCCAGCAGTCATGACGGAGCGGGGTCTGGGGAGCAGTACTTC
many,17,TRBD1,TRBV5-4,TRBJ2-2,CASSLGTGESNTGELFF,TGTGCCAGCAGCTTGGGGACAGGGGAGAGTAACACCGGGGAGCTGTTTTTT
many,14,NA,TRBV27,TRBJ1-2,CASSLLSGLEGYTF,TGTGCCAGCAGTTTATTGTCGGGGCTGGAAGGCTACACCTTC
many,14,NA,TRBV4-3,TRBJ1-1,CASSQAVGVTEAFF,TGCGCCAGCAGCCAAGCGGTAGGGGTTACTGAAGCTTTCTTT
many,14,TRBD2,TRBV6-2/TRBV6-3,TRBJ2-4,CASSYSLGRDIQYF,TGTGCCAGCAGTTACTCTTTGGGGAGGGACATTCAGTACTTC
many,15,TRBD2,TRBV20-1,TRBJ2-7,CSALWTSSFSYEQYF,TGCAGTGCCCTGTGGACTAGTAGCTTCTCCTACGAGCAGTACTTC
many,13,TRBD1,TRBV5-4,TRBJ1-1,CASSPYRQGVAFF,TGTGCCAGCAGCCCATACCGACAGGGGGTAGCTTTCTTT
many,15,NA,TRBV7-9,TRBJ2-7,CASSLAPGTDYEQYF,TGCGCCAGCAGCTTGGCTCCAGGAACCGACTACGAGCAGTACTTC
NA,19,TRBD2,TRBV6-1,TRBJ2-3,CASSASEAGGFFYTDTQYF,TGTGCCAGCAGCGCCTCAGAAGCGGGAGGGTTTTTTTACACAGATACGCAGTATTTT
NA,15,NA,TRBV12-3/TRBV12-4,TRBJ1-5,CASSPAGSSNRPQHF,TGTGCCAGCAGCCCCGCAGGGAGTTCCAATCGGCCCCAGCATTTT
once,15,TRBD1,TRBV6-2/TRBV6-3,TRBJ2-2,CASSYATGVEGELFF,TGTGCCAGCAGTTACGCGACAGGGGTAGAGGGGGAGCTGTTTTTT
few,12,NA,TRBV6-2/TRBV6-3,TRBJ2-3,CASSHNGDTQYF,TGTGCCAGCAGTCACAACGGAGATACGCAGTATTTT
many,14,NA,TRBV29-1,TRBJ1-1,CSVEEVALNTEAFF,TGCAGCGTTGAAGAAGTGGCTCTGAACACTGAAGCTTTCTTT
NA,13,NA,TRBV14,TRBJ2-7,CAGSQGTDYEQYF,TGTGCCGGCAGCCAGGGGACCGACTACGAGCAGTACTTC
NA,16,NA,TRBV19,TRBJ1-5,CASSIGIRGSGQPQHF,TGTGCCAGTAGTATAGGCATTAGGGGAAGCGGCCAGCCCCAGCATTTT
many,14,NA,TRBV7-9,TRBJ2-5,CASIERLGEETQYF,TGTGCCAGCATCGAGCGCTTGGGCGAAGAGACCCAGTACTTC
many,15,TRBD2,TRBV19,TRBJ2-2,CASSASGRNTGELFF,TGTGCCAGTAGTGCCAGCGGGAGGAACACCGGGGAGCTGTTTTTT
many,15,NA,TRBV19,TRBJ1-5,CASSIISSFNQPQHF,TGTGCCAGTAGTATAATAAGCAGCTTCAATCAGCCCCAGCATTTT
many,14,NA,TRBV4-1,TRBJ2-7,CASSPDLDLRRGYF,TGCGCCAGCAGCCCCGATTTAGATCTACGAAGGGGGTACTTC
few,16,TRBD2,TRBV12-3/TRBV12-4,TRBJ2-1,CASSSSGLAGGFEQFF,TGTGCCAGCAGTTCTTCAGGACTAGCGGGGGGTTTTGAGCAGTTCTTC
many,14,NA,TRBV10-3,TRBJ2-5,CAISDQGLSETQYF,TGTGCCATCAGTGATCAGGGTTTGTCAGAGACCCAGTACTTC
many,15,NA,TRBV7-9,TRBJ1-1,CASSLAQGRALEAFF,TGTGCCAGCAGCTTAGCGCAGGGCAGAGCATTAGAAGCTTTCTTT
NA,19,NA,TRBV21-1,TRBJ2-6,CASSKGLGDPYSGANVLTF,TGTGCCAGCAGCAAGGGGTTGGGGGACCCATACTCTGGGGCCAACGTCCTGACTTTC
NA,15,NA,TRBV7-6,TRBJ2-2,CASSGPGLYTRELFF,TGTGCCAGCAGCGGCCCGGGGCTCTACACCCGGGAGCTGTTTTTT
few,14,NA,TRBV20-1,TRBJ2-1,CSGVAPSSYNEQFF,TGCAGTGGGGTAGCGCCAAGCTCCTACAATGAGCAGTTCTTC
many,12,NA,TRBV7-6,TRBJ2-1,CASSPGTLEQFF,TGTGCCAGCAGCCCGGGAACACTCGAGCAGTTCTTC
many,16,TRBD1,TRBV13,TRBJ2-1,CASSYQDRDAYNEQFF,TGTGCCAGCAGCTACCAGGACAGGGATGCCTACAATGAGCAGTTCTTC
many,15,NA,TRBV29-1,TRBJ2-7,CSVEVPDSETYEQYF,TGCAGCGTTGAAGTCCCTGACAGCGAGACCTACGAGCAGTACTTC
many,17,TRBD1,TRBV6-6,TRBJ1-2,CASSYSVLSGGLDGYTF,TGTGCCAGCAGTTACTCCGTCCTTTCAGGGGGGTTGGACGGCTACACCTTC
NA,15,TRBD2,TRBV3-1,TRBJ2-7,CASSPFGTSGYEQYF,TGTGCCAGCAGCCCTTTTGGGACTAGCGGCTACGAGCAGTACTTC
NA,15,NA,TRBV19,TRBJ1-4,CASSHWDNTNEKLFF,TGTGCCAGTAGCCATTGGGACAATACTAATGAAAAACTGTTTTTT
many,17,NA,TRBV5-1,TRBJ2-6,CASSLTVIDSGANVLTF,TGCGCCAGCAGCTTGACAGTTATAGACTCTGGGGCCAACGTCCTGACTTTC
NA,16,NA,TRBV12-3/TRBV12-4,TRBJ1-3,CASILGRPQRGNAIYF,TGTGCCAGCATCCTGGGACGCCCTCAACGTGGAAACGCCATATATTTT
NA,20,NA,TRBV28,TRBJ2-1,CASSLVASMSSGKGINEQFF,TGTGCCAGCAGTTTAGTGGCTAGCATGTCGTCCGGAAAGGGTATTAATGAGCAGTTCTTC
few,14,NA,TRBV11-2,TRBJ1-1,CASSFYTNFTEAFF,TGTGCCAGCAGCTTTTACACTAATTTCACTGAAGCTTTCTTT
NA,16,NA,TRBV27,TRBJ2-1,CASSLSISGPYNEQFF,TGTGCCAGCAGTTTATCGATAAGCGGGCCTTACAATGAGCAGTTCTTC